The 12 T cell receptor beta chains below all came from one sample that was sequenced in a study of HIV-infected children after antiretroviral therapy interruption. RNA-based 3' RACE libraries used unique molecular identifiers. MiXCR, run by TCRdb on the 3' RACE reads, gives a single entry per CDR3 protein. The table has over 35,000 distinct CDR3 sequences, approximately 6.1% seen once. Noted treatment: PENTA 11 planned treatment interruption arm or continuous ART arm. This specimen consisted of CD45RA+ CD4+ T cells from PBMCs, pooled from several time points, obtained from a donor given antiretroviral therapy, either interrupted or continuous. Subset described: naive CD4+ CD45RA+ CD45RO- T cells. The origin of the receptors is a pool of human donors with HIV.

At least ten counts were recorded for this clonotype. The chain links TRBV5-1 to TRBJ2-5; D is possibly TRBD1 (6 bases). V shed 2 bases and J shed 5 bases, with 10 bases lying between them. This CDR3 region has 13 residues. The germline V gene has CDR1 SGHRS and CDR2 YFSETQ. CDR3 amino acids: CASSFGTHETQYF. The CDR3, as DNA: TGCGCCAGCAGCTTCGGGACACACGAGACCCAGTACTTC.

This clonotype was seen many times. Mismatch with germline at one junction end may stem from a read error. The genes are TRBV12-3 or TRBV12-4 and TRBJ2-7; the D gene is possibly TRBD2 (6 bases). The CDR3 covers 15 residues. The CDR3 here is CASSLGLGGKNTLYF. The CDR3, as DNA: TGTGCAAGCAGCTTAGGACTGGGGGGAAAGAACACCTTGTACTTT.

This clonotype occurred many times. The junction differs from germline at one of its ends, possibly a read error. This chain uses TRBV7-7 with TRBJ2-7, with 9 bases that match TRBD2. CDR1 is SSHAT and CDR2 is FNYEAQ in the germline V gene (reference sequence). The length of the CDR3 is 13 residues. In nucleotides, the CDR3 is TGTGCTAGCAGCGCCGGACTAGCGCACGAGCAGTACTTC. Protein sequence: CASSAGLAHEQYF.

V gene TRBV4-3 combines with J gene TRBJ1-2; the D gene is possibly TRBD1 (6 bases). The CDR3 totals 16 residues. Germline assignment: CDR1 LGHNA and CDR2 YSLEER. The V end lost 4 bases, the J end lost 3 bases, and 18 bases lay between the germline ends. In DNA form, the CDR3 reads TGCGCCAGCAGCCCCTCCGGGGCAGGGGCGGACTATGGCTACACCTTC. This translates into CASSPSGAGADYGYTF.

This clonotype was counted ten times or more. The chain is built from TRBV7-8 and TRBJ2-6; D may be TRBD1 or TRBD2 (5 bases each). CDR1 and CDR2 from the germline V gene are SGHVS and FQNEAQ. V lost 2 bases, J lost 1 base, and 15 bases lay in between. CDR3 length: 18 residues. CDR3 in amino acids: CASSLIRDGKSGANVLTF. The CDR3 DNA is TGTGCCAGCAGCTTAATCCGGGACGGGAAGTCTGGGGCCAACGTCCTGACTTTC.

There are many counts of this clonotype. The V call is TRBV4-2, the J call TRBJ1-3; tentative D call: TRBD1 (6 bases). V was shortened by 0 bases and J by 16 bases, with 25 bases between the two germline ends. CDR1 LGHNA and CDR2 YNFKEQ come from the germline V gene. This CDR3 region has 16 residues. CDR3 region: CASSQERRGFGNTLYF. CDR3 sequence (DNA): TGTGCCAGCAGCCAAGAACGCAGGGGTTTTGGAAATACGCTCTATTTT.

This clonotype was recorded many times. This chain uses TRBV6-1 with TRBJ2-1; a possible D gene is TRBD2 (6 bases). CDR1 and CDR2 (germline): MNHNS, SASEGT. V shed 7 bases and J shed 1 base, with 17 bases lying between them. The CDR3 is 16 residues long. In nucleotides, the CDR3 is TGTGCCAGCATGAGTAGCGTACGGGGGTCCTACAATGAGCAGTTCTTC. As protein: CASMSSVRGSYNEQFF.

The genes are TRBV28 and TRBJ2-3, with no clear D. Between the trimmed V and J ends, which lost 4 bases and 2 bases, there was a span of 10 bases. Germline lookup yields CDR1 MDHEN and CDR2 SYDVKM. The CDR3 contains 14 residues. CDR3 DNA: TGTGCCAGCAGTTGGAACGGCCCCACAGATACGCAGTATTTT. Amino acid sequence: CASSWNGPTDTQYF. Based on the CDR3 plus reference TRBV28 and TRBJ2-3, the full variable domain is DVKVTQSSRYLVKRTGEKVFLECVQDMDHENMFWYRQDPGLGLRLIYFSYDVKMKEKGDIPEGYSVSREKKERFSLILESASTNQTSMYLCASSWNGPTDTQYFGPGTRLTVL.

In DNA form, the CDR3 reads TGCAGTGCGTACAGGACGCGGGACTATGGCTACACCTTC. As protein: CSAYRTRDYGYTF. The rearrangement links TRBV20-1 to TRBJ1-2; D may be TRBD1 (5 bases). There are 13 residues in the CDR3. Germline V CDR1 and CDR2: DFQATT, SNEGSKA (reference sequence). Trimming pared 6 bases from V and 3 bases from J, leaving 14 bases between.

This clonotype has at least ten counts. Its ends do not fully match the called genes, so a read error is possible. V and J are TRBV29-1 and TRBJ2-3, with 10 bases that match TRBD2. The CDR3 runs to 13 residues. From germline, CDR1 is SQVTM and CDR2 ANQGSEA. CDR3 region: CSVEEGSGTSVLF. Here the CDR3 DNA reads TGCAGCGTTGAAGAAGGGAGTGGGACTAGCGTCCTTTTT.

This clonotype appeared many times. V gene TRBV7-8 combines with J gene TRBJ2-1, with TRBD2 identical over 8 bases. With V trimmed by 5 bases and J by 4 bases, 16 bases remained unmatched. The CDR3 consists of 18 residues. CDR1 and CDR2 from the germline V gene are SGHVS and FQNEAQ. The CDR3 coding sequence is TGTGCCAGCAGCATACTTACCCTATCGGGGGGGTCTTACAATGAGCAGTTCTTC. It codes for CASSILTLSGGSYNEQFF.

At least ten counts were recorded for this clonotype. This chain connects TRBV12-3 or TRBV12-4 to TRBJ2-1, with 10 nucleotides matching TRBD2. CDR3 length: 14 residues. The V and J ends lost 7 bases and 10 bases, in that order; junction bases with no gene match: 10. CDR3 in amino acids: CASTPGVAGGEQFF. CDR3 sequence (DNA): TGTGCCAGCACCCCGGGGGTAGCGGGGGGCGAGCAGTTCTTC.